The 14 T cell receptor beta chains reported below all come from one sample, sequenced in a study of blood T cells in healthy people across ages. Together with a sample-barcoded 5' primer, a J-beta primer mix was included in a second PCR lasting about 7 to 12 cycles. MiXCR, applied by TCRdb to the 5' RACE reads, yields one record per CDR3 protein. The sample carries 1.5 million or so distinct CDR3 sequences, roughly 40% recorded once. Specimen: blood. Receptors were obtained from a woman younger than 30 in good health.

This sequence joins TRBV21-1 and TRBJ1-2; the listed D gene, TRBD1, was not tested against the DNA. TRBV21-1 is tagged as a pseudogene. This CDR3 has 15 residues. Here the CDR3 DNA reads TGTGCCAGCAGCAAAGAAGGACAGGGCGGCTATGGCTACACCTTC. Protein product: CASSKEGQGGYGYTF.

This chain connects TRBV28 to TRBJ2-4; D tentatively reads TRBD1 or TRBD2 (6 bases each). With the DNA end fitting TRBJ2-7 better, the J assignment may be wrong. The CDR3 extends over 14 amino acids. Germline V gene sequence: CDR1 MDHEN, CDR2 SYDVKM. This CDR3 reads CASSLPGAIYEQYF. The CDR3, as DNA: TGTGCCAGCAGTTTACCGGGGGCGATCTACGAGCAGTACTTC.

This clonotype has a handful of counts. This rearrangement joins TRBV20-1 to TRBJ1-5, with D unresolved. Germline V gives CDR1 DFQATT, CDR2 SNEGSKA (reference sequence). The CDR3 runs 14 residues. Between the trimmed V and J ends, which lost 1 base and 0 bases, there was a span of 7 bases. The CDR3: CSARAGNSNQPQHF. The CDR3 DNA reads TGCAGTGCTAGAGCGGGGAATAGCAATCAGCCCCAGCATTTT.

In the case of this clonotype: A much larger clone lies a single base off, so this may be a read error. The rearrangement uses TRBV7-2 and TRBJ2-5; D gene unclear. The CDR3 sequence is 14 residues long. V dropped 1 base and J dropped 11 bases, with 17 bases sitting between them. Germline assignment: CDR1 SGHTA and CDR2 FQGNSA. The chain's CDR3 is CASSLDSMVNEQYF. As DNA, the CDR3 is TGTGCCAGCAGCTTAGATTCCATGGTTAATGAGCAGTACTTC. The complete variable domain, with remaining parts taken from reference TRBV7-2 and TRBJ2-5, reads GAGVSQSPSNKVTEKGKDVELRCDPISGHTALYWYRQSLGQGLEFLIYFQGNSAPDKSGLPSDRFSAERTGGSVSTLTIQRTQQEDSAVYLCASSLDSMVNEQYFGPGTRLLVL.

Only a few counts were recorded for this clonotype. The chain joins TRBV12-3 or TRBV12-4 to TRBJ1-5, with TRBD1 as a possible D gene (5 bases). V was clipped by 5 bases and J by 11 bases, with 19 bases between them. This CDR3 spans 14 amino acids. The CDR3: CASSPTLGPRAQHF. CDR3 bases: TGTGCCAGCAGTCCCACATTGGGACCCAGGGCCCAGCATTTT.

The J gene is TRBJ2-5, the V gene TRBV11-1, with D tentatively TRBD2 (6 bases). CDR3 size: 13 residues. The germline gives CDR1 SGHAT, CDR2 FQDESV (reference sequence). Trimming removed 3 bases from V and 5 bases from J, with 10 bases in between. The CDR3 region has the DNA TGTGCCAGCAGCTTCGGAGGGGTTGAGACCCAGTACTTC. It specifies CASSFGGVETQYF.

In the case of this clonotype: Relative to the germline gene, one junction end is altered; a read error may explain this. The CDR3, as DNA: TGTGCCAGCAGTTTGAAGGCTAGCGGAAAATACGGGCAGTACTTC. Its translation: CASSLKASGKYGQYF. The rearrangement links TRBV27 to TRBJ2-7, with 7 bases fitting TRBD2. CDR3 length: 15 amino acids. Germline V CDR1 and CDR2: MNHEY, SMNVEV (reference sequence).

The gene calls are TRBV10-3 and TRBJ1-6; D possibly corresponds to TRBD1 (6 bases). Trimming took off 3 bases at V and 14 bases at J, with 20 bases between the two ends. Germline V gene lookup returns CDR1 ENHRY and CDR2 SYGVKD. CDR3 length equals 15 residues. The CDR3 region has the DNA TGTGCCATCAGTGATAGGGACACCTCCCTTTCGACCCTCCACTTT. Residues: CAISDRDTSLSTLHF.

CDR3 nucleotide sequence: TGTGCCAGCTCACCACCGGTGGGACTAGCGGGGACCTCCTACAATGAGCAGTTCTTC. Amino acid sequence: CASSPPVGLAGTSYNEQFF. This chain joins TRBV18 and TRBJ2-1; TRBD2 matches at 13 bases. Per the germline V gene, CDR1 is KGHSH and CDR2 is LQKENI. V dropped 0 bases and J dropped 0; count of bases not matched to a gene: 5. The CDR3 is 19 residues long.

The CDR3 coding sequence is TGTGCCAGCAGACCGACCGGACAGTCCTACGAGCAGTACTTC. It is translated as CASRPTGQSYEQYF. J is TRBJ2-7 and V is TRBV28, with D possibly being TRBD1 (6 bases). V was trimmed by 6 bases and J by 1 base, leaving 13 bases between them. This CDR3 has 14 amino acids. The V gene's germline CDR1 is MDHEN and CDR2 SYDVKM.

The rearrangement links TRBV20-1 to TRBJ2-3; 11 nucleotides line up with TRBD2. The germline V gene has CDR1 DFQATT and CDR2 SNEGSKA (reference sequence). The J segment lost 9 bases and the V segment lost 0 bases, leaving 11 bases of the junction unmatched. CDR3 length: 16 amino acids. As DNA, the CDR3 is TGCAGTGCTAGAGATCTAGCGGGGGGATCCCGGGGCACGCAGTATTTT. The encoded protein is CSARDLAGGSRGTQYF.

This chain connects TRBV5-1 to TRBJ1-2; D is unclear. The CDR3 is made up of 15 amino acids. The germline V gene encodes CDR1 SGHRS and CDR2 YFSETQ. Trimming removed 0 bases from V and 10 bases from J, with 19 bases in between. In DNA form, the CDR3 reads TGCGCCAGCAGCTTGGTTCTCGGAGTGGACGATGTCTACACCTTC. It specifies CASSLVLGVDDVYTF.

This clonotype occurred a few times. This sequence joins TRBV20-1 and TRBJ1-2; D gene unclear. V shed 0 bases and J shed 0 bases, with 11 bases lying between them. The V gene's germline CDR1 is DFQATT and CDR2 SNEGSKA (reference sequence). CDR3 size: 15 residues. The CDR3 bases are TGCAGTGCTAGAGAAGCCGTACCTTCTAACTATGGCTACACCTTC. Amino acids: CSAREAVPSNYGYTF.

This clonotype was seen more than once but under ten times. The V call is TRBV5-1, the J call TRBJ2-7; D not certain. Germline lookup yields CDR1 SGHRS and CDR2 YFSETQ. The CDR3 runs to 12 residues. V was pared by 2 bases and J by 5 bases, with 8 bases between. The CDR3 DNA reads TGCGCCAGCAGCTTTAATGCTGACGAGCAGTACTTC. Protein product: CASSFNADEQYF.